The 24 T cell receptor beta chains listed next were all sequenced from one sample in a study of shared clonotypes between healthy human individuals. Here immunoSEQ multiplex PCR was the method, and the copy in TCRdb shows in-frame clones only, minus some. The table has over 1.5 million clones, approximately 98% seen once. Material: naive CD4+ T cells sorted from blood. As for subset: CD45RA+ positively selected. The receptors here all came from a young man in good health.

This CDR3 is CASSQLEFTEAFF. In DNA form, the CDR3 reads TGCGCCAGCAGCCAATTAGAGTTCACTGAAGCTTTCTTT. The V gene is TRBV4-1, the J gene TRBJ1-1; no clear D gene. The germline V and J ends were trimmed by 2 bases and 4 bases, with 8 bases remaining between them. Germline lookup yields CDR1 MGHRA and CDR2 YSYEKL. The CDR3 has 13 residues.

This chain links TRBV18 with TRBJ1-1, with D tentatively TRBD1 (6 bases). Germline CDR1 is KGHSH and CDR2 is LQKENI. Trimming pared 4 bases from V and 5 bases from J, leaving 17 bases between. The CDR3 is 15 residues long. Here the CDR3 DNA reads TGTGCCAGCTCACTACAGGTAGGGGGTAATACTGAAGCTTTCTTT. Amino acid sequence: CASSLQVGGNTEAFF.

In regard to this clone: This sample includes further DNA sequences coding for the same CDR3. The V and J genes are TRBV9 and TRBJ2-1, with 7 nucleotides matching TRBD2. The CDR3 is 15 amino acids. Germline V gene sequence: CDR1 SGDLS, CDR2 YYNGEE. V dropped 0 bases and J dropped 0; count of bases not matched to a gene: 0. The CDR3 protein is CASSVAGGSYNEQFF. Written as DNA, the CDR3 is TGTGCCAGCAGCGTAGCGGGGGGCTCCTACAATGAGCAGTTCTTC. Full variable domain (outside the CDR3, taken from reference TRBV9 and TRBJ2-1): DSGVTQTPKHLITATGQRVTLRCSPRSGDLSVYWYQQSLDQGLQFLIQYYNGEERAKGNILERFSAQQFPDLHSELNLSSLELGDSALYFCASSVAGGSYNEQFFGPGTRLTVL.

CDR3 in amino acids: CASSPRVAGPTGELFF. CDR3 nucleotide sequence: TGTGCCAGCTCACCACGGGTAGCGGGTCCTACCGGGGAGCTGTTTTTT. The chain has TRBV18 and TRBJ2-2, with 7 bases matching TRBD2. J was trimmed by 5 bases and V by 1 base; bases with no gene match: 7. This CDR3 spans 16 amino acids. Germline CDR1 and CDR2: KGHSH and LQKENI.

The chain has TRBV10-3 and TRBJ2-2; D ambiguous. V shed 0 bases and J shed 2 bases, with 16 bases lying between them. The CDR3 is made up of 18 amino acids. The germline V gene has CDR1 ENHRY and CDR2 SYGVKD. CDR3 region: CAISESLFSGLNTGELFF. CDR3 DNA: TGTGCCATCAGTGAGTCCCTTTTCTCGGGCCTAAACACCGGGGAGCTGTTTTTT.

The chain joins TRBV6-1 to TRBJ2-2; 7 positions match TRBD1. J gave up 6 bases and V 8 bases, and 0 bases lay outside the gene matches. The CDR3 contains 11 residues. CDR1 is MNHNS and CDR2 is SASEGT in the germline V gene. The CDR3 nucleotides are TGTGCCAGCGACAGGGCCGGGGAGCTGTTTTTT. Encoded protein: CASDRAGELFF.

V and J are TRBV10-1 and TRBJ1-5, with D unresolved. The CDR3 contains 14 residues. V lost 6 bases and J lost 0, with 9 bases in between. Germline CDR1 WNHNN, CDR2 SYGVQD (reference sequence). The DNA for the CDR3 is TGCGCCAGCAGATGGACGGTTAGCAATCAGCCCCAGCATTTT. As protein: CASRWTVSNQPQHF.

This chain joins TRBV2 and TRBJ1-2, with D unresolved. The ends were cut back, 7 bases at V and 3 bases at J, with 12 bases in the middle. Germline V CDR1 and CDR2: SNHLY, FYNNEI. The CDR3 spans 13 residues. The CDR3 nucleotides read TGTGCCAGCACGACCCGGCCCCACTATGGCTACACCTTC. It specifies CASTTRPHYGYTF.

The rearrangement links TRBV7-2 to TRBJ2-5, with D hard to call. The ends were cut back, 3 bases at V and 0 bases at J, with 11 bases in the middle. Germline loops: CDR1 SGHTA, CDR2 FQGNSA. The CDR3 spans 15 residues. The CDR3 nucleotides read TGTGCCAGCAGCTTCCTTCTAGGGAACCAAGAGACCCAGTACTTC. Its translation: CASSFLLGNQETQYF.

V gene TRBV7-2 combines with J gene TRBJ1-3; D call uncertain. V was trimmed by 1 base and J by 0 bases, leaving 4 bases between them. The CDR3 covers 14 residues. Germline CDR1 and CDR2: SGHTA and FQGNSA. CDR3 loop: CASSLDYSGNTIYF. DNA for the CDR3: TGTGCCAGCAGCTTAGACTACTCTGGAAACACCATATATTTT.

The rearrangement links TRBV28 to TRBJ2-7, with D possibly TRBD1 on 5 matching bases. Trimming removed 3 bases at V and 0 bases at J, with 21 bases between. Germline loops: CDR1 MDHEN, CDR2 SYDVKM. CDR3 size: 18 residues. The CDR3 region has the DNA TGTGCCAGCAGTTTTGAGAACTGGGGCTGGACCAACTCCTACGAGCAGTACTTC. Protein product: CASSFENWGWTNSYEQYF.

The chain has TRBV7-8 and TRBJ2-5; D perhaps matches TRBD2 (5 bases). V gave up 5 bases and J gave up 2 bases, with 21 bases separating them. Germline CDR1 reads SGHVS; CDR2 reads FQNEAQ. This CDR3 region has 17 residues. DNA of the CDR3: TGTGCCAGCAGCCCTACTAGTATCCTTACGGGGCAAGAGACCCAGTACTTC. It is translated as CASSPTSILTGQETQYF.

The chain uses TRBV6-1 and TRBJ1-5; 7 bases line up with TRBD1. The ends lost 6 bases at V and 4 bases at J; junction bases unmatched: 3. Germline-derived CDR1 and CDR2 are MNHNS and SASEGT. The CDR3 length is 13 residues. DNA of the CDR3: TGTGCCAGCAGGGGACAGCTGAATCAGCCCCAGCATTTT. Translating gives CASRGQLNQPQHF.

The CDR3 spells CASSDTPNYGYTF. In nucleotides, the CDR3 is TGTGCCAGCAGTGACACCCCTAACTATGGCTACACCTTC. This chain uses TRBV25-1 with TRBJ1-2; D gene ambiguous. This CDR3 is built from 13 residues. The germline gives CDR1 MGHDK, CDR2 SYGVNS. With 3 bases removed from V and 0 bases from J, the gap between germline ends came to 5 bases.

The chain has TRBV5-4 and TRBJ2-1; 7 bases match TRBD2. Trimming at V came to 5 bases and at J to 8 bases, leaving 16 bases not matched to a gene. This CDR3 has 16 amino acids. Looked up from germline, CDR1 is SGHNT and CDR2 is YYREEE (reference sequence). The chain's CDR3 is CASSRQGRVRGDEQFF. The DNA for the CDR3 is TGTGCCAGCAGTCGGCAGGGTCGGGTACGGGGGGATGAGCAGTTCTTC.

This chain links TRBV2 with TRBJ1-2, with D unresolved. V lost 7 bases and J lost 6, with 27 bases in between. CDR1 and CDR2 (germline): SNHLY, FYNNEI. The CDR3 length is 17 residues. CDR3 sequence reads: CASNLDRGGLMSHGYTF. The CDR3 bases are TGTGCCAGCAATCTGGACCGTGGCGGTTTAATGTCTCATGGCTACACCTTC.

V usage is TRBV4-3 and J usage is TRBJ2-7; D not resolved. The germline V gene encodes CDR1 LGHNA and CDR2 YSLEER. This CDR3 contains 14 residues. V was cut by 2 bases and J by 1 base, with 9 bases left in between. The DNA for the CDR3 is TGCGCCAGCAGCCAACTGCCGGGTTCCTACGAGCAGTACTTC. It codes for CASSQLPGSYEQYF.

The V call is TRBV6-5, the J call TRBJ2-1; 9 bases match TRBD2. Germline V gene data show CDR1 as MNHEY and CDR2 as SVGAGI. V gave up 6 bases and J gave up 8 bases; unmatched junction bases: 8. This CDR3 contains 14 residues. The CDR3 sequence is CASRESGRKDEQFF. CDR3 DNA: TGTGCCAGCAGGGAGAGCGGGAGGAAGGATGAGCAGTTCTTC.

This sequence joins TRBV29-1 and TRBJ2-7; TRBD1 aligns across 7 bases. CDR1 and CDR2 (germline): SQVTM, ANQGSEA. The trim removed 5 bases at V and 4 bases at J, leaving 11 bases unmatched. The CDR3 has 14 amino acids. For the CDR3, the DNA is TGCAGCGTTAGGCCAACAGGGGTTATGTACGAGCAGTACTTC. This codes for CSVRPTGVMYEQYF.

The CDR3 region has the DNA TGTGCCAGGACCGACAGGGGGCGAAGCATGAACACTGAAGCTTTCTTT. Its translation is CARTDRGRSMNTEAFF. V and J are TRBV2 and TRBJ1-1; TRBD1 matches at 10 bases. Germline CDR1 SNHLY, CDR2 FYNNEI. This CDR3 comprises 16 residues. J lost 0 bases, V lost 9 bases, and 10 bases had no gene match. Filled out from reference TRBV2 and TRBJ1-1, the complete variable domain reads EPEVTQTPSHQVTQMGQEVILRCVPISNHLYFYWYRQILGQKVEFLVSFYNNEISEKSEIFDDQFSVERPDGSNFTLKIRSTKLEDSAMYFCARTDRGRSMNTEAFFGQGTRLTVV.

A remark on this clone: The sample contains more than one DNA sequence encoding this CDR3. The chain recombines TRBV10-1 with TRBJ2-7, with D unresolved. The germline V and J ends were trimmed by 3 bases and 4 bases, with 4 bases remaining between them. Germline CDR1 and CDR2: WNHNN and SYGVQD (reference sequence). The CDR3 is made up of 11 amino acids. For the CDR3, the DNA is TGCGCCAGCAGTGACAGTTACGAGCAGTACTTC. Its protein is CASSDSYEQYF.

For the CDR3, the DNA is TGTGCCAGCAGCAAAGGGGGACTAGCGGGAAACAATGAGCAGTTCTTC. Translating gives CASSKGGLAGNNEQFF. The genes are TRBV21-1 and TRBJ2-1; the table gives TRBD2 as D, unverified against the DNA. TRBV21-1 is described as a pseudogene. This CDR3 is built from 16 residues.

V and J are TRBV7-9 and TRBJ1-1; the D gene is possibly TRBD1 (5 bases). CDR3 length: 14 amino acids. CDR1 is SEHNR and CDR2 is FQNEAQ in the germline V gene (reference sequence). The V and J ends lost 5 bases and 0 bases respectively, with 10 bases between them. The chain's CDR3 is CASSATTVNTEAFF. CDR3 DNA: TGTGCCAGCAGCGCCACGACAGTGAACACTGAAGCTTTCTTT.

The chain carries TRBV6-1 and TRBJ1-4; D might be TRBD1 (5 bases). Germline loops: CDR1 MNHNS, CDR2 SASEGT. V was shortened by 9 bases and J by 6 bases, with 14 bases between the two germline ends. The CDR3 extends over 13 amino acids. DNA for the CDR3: TGTGCCAGTGGTCACAGGACATATGAAAAACTGTTTTTT. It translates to CASGHRTYEKLFF.